Listed below are T cell receptor beta chains from one sample, sequenced in a study of blood T cell repertoires in COVID-19. Clones were sequenced by immunoSEQ multiplex PCR, and TCRdb holds only the in-frame ones, with some missing. The table lists under 250,000 clones, 81% of them singletons. The sample consisted of PBMCs or T cells enriched from blood (not recorded which). The origin of the receptors is a woman aged 50 to 60 with acute COVID-19. Both conserved end residues are part of each CDR3. A D gene is named only where the DNA matches it firmly. For some rows the clone size is stated as once, few or many, or as a class when expanded; others skip it.

d_call: -; cdr3_length: 12; j_call: TRBJ2-2; clone_size: -; v_call: TRBV6-5; cdr3_aa: CASSPMSGELFF; cdr3_nt: TGTGCCAGCAGCCCCATGTCCGGGGAGCTGTTTTTT
d_call: TRBD1; cdr3_length: 15; j_call: TRBJ1-1; clone_size: few; v_call: TRBV28; cdr3_aa: CASSFKQGATLGAFF; cdr3_nt: TGTGCCAGCAGTTTTAAACAGGGGGCTACCCTTGGAGCTTTCTTT
d_call: -; cdr3_length: 16; j_call: TRBJ2-4; clone_size: -; v_call: TRBV24-1; cdr3_aa: CATSEGRAGAKNIQYF; cdr3_nt: TGTGCCACCAGTGAAGGCAGGGCCGGTGCCAAAAACATTCAGTACTTC
d_call: TRBD1; cdr3_length: 14; j_call: TRBJ1-1; clone_size: -; v_call: TRBV6-4; cdr3_aa: CASSPGQAYTEAFF; cdr3_nt: TGTGCCAGCAGTCCGGGACAGGCATACACTGAAGCTTTCTTT
d_call: TRBD1; cdr3_length: 13; j_call: TRBJ1-2; clone_size: -; v_call: TRBV18; cdr3_aa: CASSVQGGEGYTF; cdr3_nt: TGTGCCAGCTCGGTACAGGGGGGAGAAGGCTACACCTTC
d_call: -; cdr3_length: 13; j_call: TRBJ1-1; clone_size: -; v_call: TRBV10-2; cdr3_aa: CASSGASYTEAFF; cdr3_nt: TGCGCCAGCAGTGGAGCATCGTACACTGAAGCTTTCTTT
d_call: -; cdr3_length: 13; j_call: TRBJ2-6; clone_size: -; v_call: TRBV5-5; cdr3_aa: CASRIAGANVLTF; cdr3_nt: TGTGCCAGCCGTATCGCTGGGGCCAACGTCCTGACTTTC
d_call: -; cdr3_length: 14; j_call: TRBJ1-4; clone_size: -; v_call: TRBV7-2; cdr3_aa: CASSLVGLNEKLFF; cdr3_nt: TGTGCCAGCAGCTTAGTGGGGCTAAATGAAAAACTGTTTTTT
d_call: TRBD1; cdr3_length: 13; j_call: TRBJ1-1; clone_size: -; v_call: TRBV18; cdr3_aa: CASSPRQGPEAFF; cdr3_nt: TGTGCCAGCTCTCCCAGACAGGGCCCTGAAGCTTTCTTT
d_call: -; cdr3_length: 14; j_call: TRBJ1-2; clone_size: -; v_call: TRBV28; cdr3_aa: CASSYDTANYGYTF; cdr3_nt: TGTGCCAGCAGTTACGACACCGCTAACTATGGCTACACCTTC
d_call: -; cdr3_length: 15; j_call: TRBJ2-4; clone_size: few; v_call: TRBV7-2; cdr3_aa: CASSSTVLAKNIQYF; cdr3_nt: TGTGCCAGCAGCTCCACAGTACTAGCCAAAAACATTCAGTACTTC
d_call: -; cdr3_length: 12; j_call: TRBJ1-1; clone_size: -; v_call: TRBV19; cdr3_aa: CASPDSSTEAFF; cdr3_nt: TGTGCCAGCCCTGACAGCAGCACTGAAGCTTTCTTT
d_call: -; cdr3_length: 12; j_call: TRBJ2-7; clone_size: -; v_call: TRBV27; cdr3_aa: CASSFQAGEQYF; cdr3_nt: TGTGCCAGCAGTTTCCAGGCGGGGGAGCAGTACTTC
d_call: TRBD1; cdr3_length: 18; j_call: TRBJ1-5; clone_size: few; v_call: TRBV28; cdr3_aa: CASSRRDRGPRKGQPQHF; cdr3_nt: TGTGCCAGCAGTCGACGGGACAGGGGGCCAAGAAAAGGTCAGCCCCAGCATTTT
d_call: TRBD1; cdr3_length: 14; j_call: TRBJ1-2; clone_size: once; v_call: TRBV6-6; cdr3_aa: CASSLDRASYGYTF; cdr3_nt: TGTGCCAGCAGTTTGGACAGGGCTTCCTATGGCTACACCTTC
d_call: -; cdr3_length: 13; j_call: TRBJ1-1; clone_size: -; v_call: TRBV23-1; cdr3_aa: CASVRGSGTEAFF; cdr3_nt: TGCGCCAGCGTAAGGGGAAGCGGGACTGAAGCTTTCTTT
d_call: -; cdr3_length: 12; j_call: TRBJ1-1; clone_size: -; v_call: TRBV6-5; cdr3_aa: CASSSPGAEAFF; cdr3_nt: TGTGCCAGCAGTTCACCCGGTGCTGAAGCTTTCTTT
d_call: -; cdr3_length: 17; j_call: TRBJ2-1; clone_size: many; v_call: TRBV4-1; cdr3_aa: CASSYAGTRGRGNEQFF; cdr3_nt: TGCGCCAGCAGTTATGCCGGGACAAGGGGCCGAGGCAATGAGCAGTTCTTC
d_call: TRBD1; cdr3_length: 12; j_call: TRBJ1-2; clone_size: few; v_call: TRBV12-3/TRBV12-4; cdr3_aa: CVSRDRVYGYTF; cdr3_nt: TGTGTCTCCCGGGACAGAGTATATGGCTACACCTTC
d_call: TRBD2; cdr3_length: 18; j_call: TRBJ2-3; clone_size: -; v_call: TRBV28; cdr3_aa: CASSRRGTGTHNTDTQYF; cdr3_nt: TGTGCCAGCAGTAGGCGGGGGACCGGGACTCATAACACAGATACGCAGTATTTT
d_call: -; cdr3_length: 14; j_call: TRBJ1-2; clone_size: -; v_call: TRBV7-2; cdr3_aa: CASRTDRAYYGYTF; cdr3_nt: TGTGCCAGCAGAACCGACAGAGCTTACTATGGCTACACCTTC
d_call: TRBD2; cdr3_length: 17; j_call: TRBJ2-1; clone_size: -; v_call: TRBV7-2; cdr3_aa: CASSPGRGRGNDNEQFF; cdr3_nt: TGTGCCAGCAGCCCCGGGAGGGGCCGAGGCAACGACAATGAGCAGTTCTTC
d_call: TRBD1; cdr3_length: 15; j_call: TRBJ1-4; clone_size: -; v_call: TRBV6-5; cdr3_aa: CASSLIDRVGEKLFF; cdr3_nt: TGTGCCAGCAGCCTCATCGACAGGGTGGGTGAAAAACTGTTTTTT
d_call: TRBD1; cdr3_length: 15; j_call: TRBJ2-7; clone_size: -; v_call: TRBV10-3; cdr3_aa: CAISPGTEGTYEQYF; cdr3_nt: TGTGCCATCAGCCCCGGGACAGAAGGAACCTACGAGCAGTACTTC
d_call: -; cdr3_length: 15; j_call: TRBJ2-5; clone_size: -; v_call: TRBV6-2/TRBV6-3; cdr3_aa: CASSLNQGLYVTQYF; cdr3_nt: TGTGCCAGCAGCTTAAACCAGGGGTTGTACGTGACCCAGTACTTC
d_call: -; cdr3_length: 13; j_call: TRBJ2-7; clone_size: -; v_call: TRBV6-5; cdr3_aa: CASNDGGSYEQYF; cdr3_nt: TGTGCCAGCAACGACGGAGGCTCCTACGAGCAGTACTTC
d_call: TRBD1; cdr3_length: 15; j_call: TRBJ1-4; clone_size: -; v_call: TRBV19; cdr3_aa: CASSIGTGGSEKLFF; cdr3_nt: TGTGCCAGTAGTATAGGGACAGGGGGCAGTGAAAAACTGTTTTTT
d_call: -; cdr3_length: 15; j_call: TRBJ2-5; clone_size: few; v_call: TRBV5-1; cdr3_aa: CASSWTGLPGETQYF; cdr3_nt: TGCGCCAGCAGCTGGACGGGACTCCCCGGAGAGACCCAGTACTTC
d_call: TRBD2; cdr3_length: 13; j_call: TRBJ2-7; clone_size: -; v_call: TRBV28; cdr3_aa: CASSRTSSYEQYF; cdr3_nt: TGTGCCAGCAGCCGGACTAGCAGTTACGAGCAGTACTTC
d_call: -; cdr3_length: 13; j_call: TRBJ2-5; clone_size: -; v_call: TRBV5-1; cdr3_aa: CASSLSLPETQYF; cdr3_nt: TGCGCCAGCAGCTTGTCCCTCCCGGAGACCCAGTACTTC
d_call: -; cdr3_length: 16; j_call: TRBJ1-5; clone_size: -; v_call: TRBV3-1/TRBV3-2; cdr3_aa: CASSQSINMGNQPQHF; cdr3_nt: TGTGCCAGCAGCCAGTCAATAAACATGGGCAATCAGCCCCAGCATTTT
d_call: -; cdr3_length: 13; j_call: TRBJ2-1; clone_size: -; v_call: TRBV28; cdr3_aa: CASSPPTINEQFF; cdr3_nt: TGTGCCAGCAGCCCACCGACAATCAATGAGCAGTTCTTC
d_call: TRBD1; cdr3_length: 11; j_call: TRBJ1-1; clone_size: few; v_call: TRBV29-1; cdr3_aa: CSVGQGAEAFF; cdr3_nt: TGCAGCGTCGGACAGGGGGCAGAAGCTTTCTTT
d_call: -; cdr3_length: 14; j_call: TRBJ2-1; clone_size: -; v_call: TRBV5-4; cdr3_aa: CASSLGGEYNEQFF; cdr3_nt: TGTGCCAGCAGCTTGGGGGGGGAGTACAATGAGCAGTTCTTC
d_call: -; cdr3_length: 13; j_call: TRBJ1-3; clone_size: once; v_call: TRBV9; cdr3_aa: CASRGAPGNTIYF; cdr3_nt: TGTGCCAGCAGAGGGGCCCCTGGAAACACCATATATTTT
d_call: -; cdr3_length: 13; j_call: TRBJ1-2; clone_size: few; v_call: TRBV7-2; cdr3_aa: CASSLPPSHGYTF; cdr3_nt: TGTGCCAGCAGCTTACCCCCCTCCCATGGCTACACCTTC